This T cell receptor (beta chain) derives from a study of naive and memory T cell subsets. Broader study findings: In naive cells, over 90% of TCR sequences were seen only once.

This clonotype turned up a few times. The antigen is not known. The beta constant-region primer was an equimolar mix of two oligonucleotides covering TRBC1 and TRBC2. The cDNA 3' end received a ligated single-stranded oligonucleotide carrying the SP2 primer and a 12-nucleotide UMI. Four rounds of PCR amplified the ligated cDNA using nested alpha and beta constant-region primers plus SP2. Via MiXCR, TCRdb re-called the UMI-ligation and nested PCR reads, giving one row per CDR3 protein. In the table there are some 28,000 distinct CDR3 sequences, roughly 10% of which are singletons. Cells stained for CD3, CD4, CD8, CD45RA, CD27 and viability were sorted into four CD45RA/CD27 subsets. Germline CDR1 reads SNHLY; CDR2 reads FYNNEI. V lost 8 bases to trimming and J lost 2 bases, with 14 bases between them. The CDR3 is 14 residues long.

The receptor was isolated from a human donor in good health. The sequenced material came from effector memory CD4+ T cells from blood. The subset is: effector memory, CD45RA- CD27-. The chain links TRBV2 to TRBJ2-3; the D gene is possibly TRBD2 (5 bases). The CDR3 loop is CASEAGLPTDTQYF. In DNA, the CDR3 is TGTGCCAGCGAGGCGGGCTTGCCCACAGATACGCAGTATTTT.